This TCR beta chain was observed in a study of blood T cell repertoires in COVID-19. Study background: Italy, Spain and the United States were the sources of the convalescent and acute COVID-19 samples.

As handled by the study authors: Estimation of nucleated cell counts was performed using reference gene primer amplification. Some clones are missing from TCRdb's copy, which holds only in-frame ones; the method was immunoSEQ multiplex PCR. That table is the source of V, J and clone size, and D and trimming were worked out from the DNA. The sample yields approximately 450,000 clones, around 88% seen once. Trimming took 4 bases from V and 9 from J, leaving 19 bases between them. The CDR3 is 14 amino acids. Germline V gene data show CDR1 as GTSNPN and CDR2 as SVGIG (reference sequence). The receptor was isolated from a woman aged 25 to 45 with acute or convalescent COVID-19. The chain joins TRBV30 to TRBJ2-1, with D maybe TRBD2 (6 bases). The sample comprised peripheral blood. CDR3 sequence reads: CAWTAEAGGSEQFF. The CDR3 DNA reads as TGTGCCTGGACCGCAGAAGCGGGTGGGTCTGAGCAGTTCTTC. The full variable domain, in which reference TRBV30 and TRBJ2-1 provide the parts outside the CDR3, is SQTIHQWPATLVQPVGSPLSLECTVEGTSNPNLYWYRQAAGRGLQLLFYSVGIGQISSEVPQNLSASRPQDRQFILSSKKLLLSDSGFYLCAWTAEAGGSEQFFGPGTRLTVL.